This TCR beta chain was recovered during a study of shared clonotypes between healthy human individuals. Between the trimmed V and J ends, which lost 0 bases and 5 bases, there was a span of 4 bases. Germline assignment: CDR1 LNHNV and CDR2 YYDKDF (reference sequence). The CDR3 loop spans 12 amino acids. Clones were read by immunoSEQ multiplex PCR, and TCRdb kept only the in-frame ones, dropping some. The sample records roughly 700,000 clones, roughly 70% being singletons. Sample: memory CD4+ T cells sorted from blood. The sample's subset: CD45RA-negative fraction. This chain connects TRBV15 to TRBJ2-5; no reliable D call. The receptor was isolated from a woman under 40 in good health. CDR3 protein: CATSRDFETQYF. CDR3 coding DNA: TGTGCCACCAGCAGAGATTTTGAGACCCAGTACTTC.